The 21 T cell receptor beta chains presented below share a single source sample, sequenced in a study of OX40 agonist ivuxolimab in advanced cancers. Sequencing used immunoSEQ multiplex PCR; TCRdb keeps in-frame clones, though not all of them. This sample has about 80,000 clones, with roughly 88% found just once. This material consisted of CD4+ or CD8+ T cells sorted from blood, taken in a trial of the OX40 agonist ivuxolimab. The origin of the receptors is an adult with an advanced solid tumor such as melanoma, head and neck, liver or kidney cancer.

The V call is TRBV12-5, the J call TRBJ1-2; 7 bases line up with TRBD1. In germline, CDR1 is LGHNT, CDR2 FRNRAP. The CDR3 length is 15 residues. V lost 5 bases to trimming and J lost 6 bases; unmatched junction nucleotides: 12. In DNA form, the CDR3 reads TGTGCTAGTGGTCCCCCCGACAGGGTACTAAATGGCTACACCTTC. Translating it yields CASGPPDRVLNGYTF.

V usage is TRBV6-5 and J usage is TRBJ2-7, with D perhaps matching TRBD2 (6 bases). Germline V gene data show CDR1 as MNHEY and CDR2 as SVGAGI. The CDR3 has 16 amino acids. Trimming took 0 bases from V and 1 from J, leaving 13 bases between them. CDR3 in DNA: TGTGCCAGCAGTTACTCATCGGGGGAGGAATCCTACGAGCAGTACTTC. Amino acid sequence: CASSYSSGEESYEQYF.

The rearrangement joins TRBV28 to TRBJ2-7; D remains ambiguous. This CDR3 region has 15 residues. Germline loops: CDR1 MDHEN, CDR2 SYDVKM. Trimming shortened V by 7 bases and J by 5 bases, and 21 bases separated the two germline ends. As DNA, the CDR3 is TGTGCCAGCACCCTTGGAAGCCCCGGATCGGACGAGCAGTACTTC. The encoded protein is CASTLGSPGSDEQYF.

The chain joins TRBV7-3 to TRBJ2-1, with 13 bases lining up with TRBD2. The germline V gene encodes CDR1 SGHTA and CDR2 FQGTGA. Trimming took 5 bases from V and 5 from J; bases not matched to a gene: 3. CDR3 length equals 15 residues. CDR3 amino acids: CASSTTSGGHNEQFF. CDR3 bases: TGTGCCAGCAGCACGACTAGCGGGGGGCACAATGAGCAGTTCTTC.

This chain joins TRBV7-6 and TRBJ2-5; 8 bases align to TRBD2. V was pared by 5 bases and J by 4 bases, with 15 bases of the junction left unmatched. The CDR3 totals 17 residues. Per germline, CDR1 SGHVS and CDR2 FNYEAQ. The CDR3 is CASSPRPGGGPSETQYF. CDR3 bases: TGTGCCAGCAGCCCCCGCCCCGGCGGGGGGCCGTCAGAGACCCAGTACTTC.

The chain carries TRBV5-6 and TRBJ1-1, with 7 bases lining up with TRBD1. The CDR3 length is 14 residues. Trimming cost V 1 base and J 4 bases; bases outside gene matches: 4. The germline V gene encodes CDR1 SGHDT and CDR2 YYEEEE. CDR3 DNA sequence: TGTGCCAGCAGCTTGTCGCACAGGGGCACTGAAGCTTTCTTT. Protein product: CASSLSHRGTEAFF.

The V call is TRBV7-2, the J call TRBJ2-5, with no clear D. CDR3 length: 13 residues. Germline CDR1 is SGHTA and CDR2 is FQGNSA. V was cut by 1 base and J by 1 base, with 4 bases left in between. CDR3 DNA: TGTGCCAGCAGCTTAGTAGCCCAAGAGACCCAGTACTTC. It encodes CASSLVAQETQYF. The full variable domain, its missing parts supplied by reference TRBV7-2 and TRBJ2-5, is GAGVSQSPSNKVTEKGKDVELRCDPISGHTALYWYRQSLGQGLEFLIYFQGNSAPDKSGLPSDRFSAERTGGSVSTLTIQRTQQEDSAVYLCASSLVAQETQYFGPGTRLLVL.

This clone was observed a single time. V usage is TRBV19 and J usage is TRBJ2-7; 14 nucleotides agree with TRBD2. CDR3 length: 16 residues. V trimming: 4 bases; J trimming: 2 bases; junction bases outside the gene matches: 4. Germline V gene lookup returns CDR1 LNHDA and CDR2 SQIVND (reference sequence). The CDR3 region is CASSRLAGGPAYEQYF. CDR3 nucleotide sequence: TGTGCCAGTAGTAGACTAGCGGGAGGGCCCGCCTACGAGCAGTACTTC.

This chain links TRBV30 with TRBJ1-2; D unclear. CDR1 is GTSNPN and CDR2 is SVGIG in the germline V gene (reference sequence). Deletions cut 0 bases from V and 4 bases from J, with 12 bases between. The CDR3 extends over 14 amino acids. This chain's CDR3 is CAWSVQFPSYGYTF. CDR3 nucleotide sequence: TGTGCCTGGAGTGTACAGTTCCCCTCCTATGGCTACACCTTC.

The rearrangement uses TRBV12-5 and TRBJ2-1; maybe TRBD2 (5 bases). In germline, CDR1 is LGHNT, CDR2 FRNRAP. The CDR3 runs 15 residues. V was pared by 2 bases and J by 8 bases, with 16 bases between. The CDR3 DNA reads TGTGCTAGTGGTTTGTGGGAGTCCGGTGGGGATGAGCAGTTCTTC. This translates into CASGLWESGGDEQFF.

CDR3 amino acids: CASSLQLGTPREKNIQYF. The CDR3, as DNA: TGTGCCAGCAGCTTACAGCTCGGGACCCCGAGGGAGAAAAACATTCAGTACTTC. The chain has TRBV11-2 and TRBJ2-4, with D possibly called TRBD1 or TRBD2 (5 bases each). The CDR3 extends over 18 amino acids. Germline CDR1 is SGHAT and CDR2 is FQNNGV. The ends were cut back, 2 bases at V and 4 bases at J, with 21 bases in the middle.

V and J are TRBV6-6 and TRBJ2-1; D might be TRBD2 (6 bases). Trimming removed 2 bases at V and 6 bases at J, with 17 bases between. CDR3 length: 16 residues. The V gene's germline CDR1 is MNHNY and CDR2 SVGAGI (reference sequence). CDR3 coding DNA: TGTGCCAGCAGTTACCCCACTAGCAGCGGTGGCAATGAGCAGTTCTTC. Its protein is CASSYPTSSGGNEQFF.

The gene calls are TRBV5-1 and TRBJ1-4, with D uncertain. The CDR3 totals 14 residues. CDR1 is SGHRS, CDR2 YFSETQ, per germline. Trimming cost V 0 bases and J 5 bases, with 8 bases left between them. The DNA for the CDR3 is TGCGCCAGCAGCTTGGGGGGATCGAATGAAAAACTGTTTTTT. It is translated as CASSLGGSNEKLFF. The full variable domain, completed using reference TRBV5-1 and TRBJ1-4, is KAGVTQTPRYLIKTRGQQVTLSCSPISGHRSVSWYQQTPGQGLQFLFEYFSETQRNKGNFPGRFSGRQFSNSRSEMNVSTLELGDSALYLCASSLGGSNEKLFFGSGTQLSVL.

There are many counts of this clone. V gene TRBV18 combines with J gene TRBJ1-5; D is unresolved. Germline CDR1 is KGHSH and CDR2 is LQKENI. V gave up 3 bases and J gave up 0 bases, with 12 bases separating them. This CDR3 contains 16 residues. The DNA for the CDR3 is TGTGCCAGCTCACCCCAATTTAGTGGTAGCAATCAGCCCCAGCATTTT. Protein sequence: CASSPQFSGSNQPQHF.

CDR3 nucleotide sequence: TGTGCTAGTGGTGCGGGGGGGACTCAGCCCCAGCATTTT. Its translation: CASGAGGTQPQHF. The chain recombines TRBV12-5 with TRBJ1-5; possible D gene TRBD1, 5 bases. This CDR3 comprises 13 residues. The germline V gene encodes CDR1 LGHNT and CDR2 FRNRAP. V lost 5 bases to trimming and J lost 6 bases, with 11 bases between them. The full variable domain, with the rest looked up from reference TRBV12-5 and TRBJ1-5, is DARVTQTPRHKVTEMGQEVTMRCQPILGHNTVFWYRQTMMQGLELLAYFRNRAPLDDSGMPKDRFSAEMPDATLATLKIQPSEPRDSAVYFCASGAGGTQPQHFGDGTRLSIL.

The V and J genes are TRBV29-1 and TRBJ2-5; D is perhaps TRBD2 (6 bases). V shed 6 bases and J shed 4 bases, with 12 bases lying between them. Germline loops: CDR1 SQVTM, CDR2 ANQGSEA. The CDR3 length is 12 residues. The CDR3 DNA is TGCAGCGTCGGAATGGGGGGAGAGACCCAGTACTTC. It yields the protein CSVGMGGETQYF.

This clone was seen a single time. This chain links TRBV6-5 with TRBJ2-2; the D call may be TRBD1 or TRBD2 (5 bases each). Germline loops: CDR1 MNHEY, CDR2 SVGAGI. This CDR3 spans 14 amino acids. V lost 6 bases, J lost 7 bases, and 15 bases lay in between. The CDR3 protein is CASSLGRWIGELFF. CDR3 coding DNA: TGTGCCAGCAGCCTGGGACGTTGGATCGGGGAGCTGTTTTTT.

The chain is built from TRBV2 and TRBJ1-1, with 9 bases aligning to TRBD1. Germline CDR1 is SNHLY and CDR2 is FYNNEI. J was trimmed by 1 base and V by 5 bases; bases with no gene match: 2. This CDR3 comprises 14 residues. CDR3 bases: TGTGCCAGCAGTTTGGGACAGGGGAACACTGAAGCTTTCTTT. This codes for CASSLGQGNTEAFF. Looking up the rest from reference TRBV2 and TRBJ1-1 gives the full variable domain: EPEVTQTPSHQVTQMGQEVILRCVPISNHLYFYWYRQILGQKVEFLVSFYNNEISEKSEIFDDQFSVERPDGSNFTLKIRSTKLEDSAMYFCASSLGQGNTEAFFGQGTRLTVV.

This chain uses TRBV9 with TRBJ2-2; weak D call: TRBD2 (6 bases). The germline V and J ends were trimmed by 0 bases and 5 bases, with 11 bases remaining between them. The CDR3 consists of 15 residues. The germline V gene has CDR1 SGDLS and CDR2 YYNGEE. The CDR3 DNA is TGTGCCAGCAGCGTAGAGGGACTTCTGACCGGGGAGCTGTTTTTT. Its translation: CASSVEGLLTGELFF.

The chain joins TRBV11-3 to TRBJ2-7; 11 bases agree with TRBD2. The CDR3 runs to 16 residues. The germline V gene encodes CDR1 SGHNT and CDR2 YENEEA. The junction had 6 bases not matched to a gene; V was cut back by 5 bases and J by 0 bases. DNA for the CDR3: TGTGCCAGCAGCCCCACTAGCGGGAGTCCCTCCTACGAGCAGTACTTC. Translating gives CASSPTSGSPSYEQYF.

This chain joins TRBV19 and TRBJ2-6; D could derive from TRBD1 or TRBD2 (5 bases each). The V end was cut by 3 bases, the J end by 1 base, with 10 bases between. Per germline, CDR1 LNHDA and CDR2 SQIVND (reference sequence). The CDR3 is made up of 16 amino acids. The CDR3 DNA reads TGTGCCAGTAGTATCCGGGGCCCGTCTGGGGCCAACGTCCTGACTTTC. Its protein is CASSIRGPSGANVLTF.